The 15 T cell receptor beta chains given below trace back to one sample, sequenced in a study of shared clonotypes between healthy human individuals. Profiled with immunoSEQ multiplex PCR; TCRdb holds only in-frame clones, not every one. This table holds approximately 460,000 clones, around 77% found once. The sample comprised PBMCs. The source is a woman in her thirties or forties in good health. Some clones in this sample may be carry-over from other donors' samples.

This rearrangement joins TRBV6-5 to TRBJ2-7; 8 bases match TRBD1. Trimming cost V 4 bases and J 3 bases; bases outside gene matches: 8. The CDR3 is 15 amino acids. The germline gives CDR1 MNHEY, CDR2 SVGAGI. The CDR3 protein is CASSSTGTGIYEQYF. For the CDR3, the DNA is TGTGCCAGCAGTTCAACCGGGACAGGAATCTACGAGCAGTACTTC.

This rearrangement joins TRBV7-9 to TRBJ2-2; tentative D call: TRBD2 (5 bases). This CDR3 region has 14 residues. CDR1 SEHNR and CDR2 FQNEAQ come from the germline V gene (reference sequence). Trimming removed 1 base at V and 6 bases at J, with 9 bases between. DNA of the CDR3: TGTGCCAGCAGCTTAGGGAGTAGCGCCGGGGAGCTGTTTTTT. It yields the protein CASSLGSSAGELFF.

This chain joins TRBV7-9 and TRBJ1-2; D remains ambiguous. V lost 3 bases and J lost 8, with 10 bases in between. Germline assignment: CDR1 SEHNR and CDR2 FQNEAQ (reference sequence). The CDR3 has 12 residues. CDR3 sequence: CASSLERAGYTF. CDR3 nucleotide sequence: TGTGCCAGCAGCTTGGAGAGGGCCGGCTACACCTTC.

As to this clone: The sample holds other DNA sequences that translate to the same CDR3. The DNA for the CDR3 is TGTGCCTGGACCGCACGGACAGGGTTGGGCTTTCTACCTGGACGTTATTACGAGCAGTACTTC. It is translated as CAWTARTGLGFLPGRYYEQYF. The V call is TRBV30, the J call TRBJ2-7; TRBD1 matches at 8 bases. J lost 4 bases, V lost 4 bases, and 30 bases had no gene match. The germline CDR1 and CDR2 sequences are GTSNPN and SVGIG (reference sequence). The CDR3 extends over 21 amino acids.

This sequence joins TRBV9 and TRBJ2-3; D is unresolved. There are 15 residues in the CDR3. Trimming removed 4 bases at V and 0 bases at J, with 12 bases between. Per the germline V gene, CDR1 is SGDLS and CDR2 is YYNGEE. DNA for the CDR3: TGTGCCAGCAGCCCCGGGCCATCTAGCACAGATACGCAGTATTTT. Its protein is CASSPGPSSTDTQYF.

J is TRBJ1-1 and V is TRBV28; 12 bases line up with TRBD1. Germline V lookup: CDR1 MDHEN, CDR2 SYDVKM. V lost 2 bases and J lost 3; bases outside the gene matches: 4. The CDR3 covers 16 residues. DNA of the CDR3: TGTGCCAGCAGTTTAGGGGACAGGGGGCGCGACACTGAAGCTTTCTTT. Amino acid sequence: CASSLGDRGRDTEAFF.

The genes are TRBV30 and TRBJ1-5, with TRBD1 matching over 9 bases. The trim removed 5 bases at V and 6 bases at J, leaving 5 bases unmatched. This CDR3 region has 13 residues. The germline V gene has CDR1 GTSNPN and CDR2 SVGIG (reference sequence). The CDR3 nucleotides are TGTGCCTGGGAACAGGGGGCTGGTCAGCCCCAGCATTTT. Protein product: CAWEQGAGQPQHF.

This clone was detected a few times. The CDR3 DNA sequence: TGTGCCTGGAGTCCCACAGGACGGTACTACGAGCAGTACTTC. This codes for CAWSPTGRYYEQYF. The chain employs TRBV30 and TRBJ2-7, with a possible D match to TRBD1 (5 bases). The length of the CDR3 is 14 residues. The V end lost 2 bases, the J end lost 3 bases, and 14 bases lay between the germline ends. Germline V gene data show CDR1 as GTSNPN and CDR2 as SVGIG (reference sequence).

This rearrangement joins TRBV27 to TRBJ1-1, with D unresolved. Deletions cut 3 bases from V and 4 bases from J, with 9 bases between. The CDR3 length is 13 residues. CDR1 MNHEY and CDR2 SMNVEV come from the germline V gene (reference sequence). DNA for the CDR3: TGTGCCAGCAGTTTCGGGGTCGGCACTGAAGCTTTCTTT. It specifies CASSFGVGTEAFF.

The rearrangement uses TRBV7-2 and TRBJ1-3; a possible D gene is TRBD1 (5 bases). The CDR3 is made up of 16 amino acids. Germline V lookup: CDR1 SGHTA, CDR2 FQGNSA. V lost 5 bases to trimming and J lost 0 bases, with 14 bases between them. The CDR3 is CASSPIGTFSGNTIYF. As DNA, the CDR3 is TGTGCCAGCAGCCCAATCGGGACTTTCTCTGGAAACACCATATATTTT.

The J gene is TRBJ1-2, the V gene TRBV19, with 7 nucleotides matching TRBD1. Germline V gives CDR1 LNHDA, CDR2 SQIVND (reference sequence). Germline trimming cut 5 bases from V and 4 bases from J; bases unmatched to any gene: 7. The CDR3 contains 14 residues. This chain's CDR3 is CASSQGDAGYGYTF. The CDR3 coding sequence is TGTGCCAGTAGTCAGGGGGATGCGGGCTATGGCTACACCTTC.

About this clone: A far bigger clonotype differs at one base, so this is likely a read error. V and J are TRBV2 and TRBJ1-3, with D uncertain. This CDR3 comprises 15 residues. Germline CDR1 is SNHLY and CDR2 is FYNNEI. DNA of the CDR3: TGTGCCAACAGTGGTGGCAGTCGGGAAGGAAACACCATATATTTT. Its protein is CANSGGSREGNTIYF.

The chain recombines TRBV30 with TRBJ2-5, with D possibly TRBD1 on 6 matching bases. Germline V gene sequence: CDR1 GTSNPN, CDR2 SVGIG (reference sequence). V was cut by 8 bases and J by 2 bases, with 12 bases left in between. There are 12 residues in the CDR3. The CDR3 here is CAGGGAQETQYF. In DNA form, the CDR3 reads TGTGCCGGTGGGGGCGCTCAAGAGACCCAGTACTTC.

This clone has a handful of counts. This rearrangement joins TRBV27 to TRBJ2-7; TRBD1 matches 8 bases. CDR3 size: 15 residues. V shed 6 bases, J shed 4 bases, and the junction held 11 bases outside the gene matches. Germline loops: CDR1 MNHEY, CDR2 SMNVEV (reference sequence). CDR3: CASRSYRGIRYEQYF. In nucleotides, the CDR3 is TGTGCCAGCAGGTCTTACAGGGGGATAAGGTACGAGCAGTACTTC.

About this clone: With only one base between it and a far larger clone, this is likely a read error. The V call is TRBV28, the J call TRBJ2-7; 7 bases line up with TRBD2. In germline, CDR1 is MDHEN, CDR2 SYDVKM. The CDR3 sequence is 18 residues long. The CDR3 sequence: CASGLSGTFTFNTYEQYF. The CDR3 DNA is TGTGCCAGCGGTTTAAGCGGGACTTTCACATTTAACACCTACGAGCAGTACTTC. Combining the CDR3 with reference TRBV28 and TRBJ2-7 gives the whole variable domain DVKVTQSSRYLVKRTGEKVFLECVQDMDHENMFWYRQDPGLGLRLIYFSYDVKMKEKGDIPEGYSVSREKKERFSLILESASTNQTSMYLCASGLSGTFTFNTYEQYFGPGTRLTVT.